The clone carrying this TCR beta chain has only a few counts. The data were obtained in a study of early T cells in non-severe SARS-CoV-2 infection. TCRdb independently ran MiXCR on the 5' RACE reads; one entry per CDR3 protein. The table has about 80,000 distinct CDR3 sequences, approximately 12% seen once. V shed 7 bases and J 5 bases; nucleotides not matched to a gene: 8. Germline values: CDR1 SGDLS, CDR2 YYNGEE. This CDR3 comprises 15 residues. The receptor comes from an adult who was a healthcare worker with PCR-confirmed SARS-CoV-2 infection or an uninfected control (not recorded which). V is TRBV9 and J is TRBJ2-5; 13 nucleotides align to TRBD2. The specimen sequenced was whole blood. CDR3 residues: CASQRTSGSYETQYF. The CDR3 coding sequence is TGTGCCAGCCAGAGGACTAGCGGGAGCTATGAGACCCAGTACTTC.